This note documents a single TCR beta chain sequence. This clone has just a few counts. This clone's antigen is unknown. No base qualities exist here, and no much larger clone lies one base off it. Library construction relied on the immunoSEQ multiplex PCR assay. A mixture of 60 forward primers for TCR Vbeta segments and 13 reverse primers for TCR Jbeta segments was used in the multiplex PCR. The CDR3 region of rearranged TCR beta genes was amplified from genomic DNA by a multiplex PCR assay. The Illumina HiSeq System was used to sequence the amplified TCR beta libraries as 87-base-pair reads. In the original analysis: A later analysis counted 65 million to 90 million unique TCR beta chains across the 690 or so repertoires, and some 11 million of these chains were shared by at least two donors. To remove PCR and sequencing errors, raw reads were error-corrected and collapsed into unique sequences using a nearest-neighbor algorithm that merged closely related sequences. Alignment of CDR3 sequences to IMGT reference sequences was used to assign V, D and J gene segments. For a sequence to be retained, a match of at least six nucleotides was required to both a V gene segment and a J gene segment. A rearrangement counted as productive if the CDR3 had no stop codons and remained in frame with V and J, and every other rearrangement counted as non-productive. CDR3 was defined according to IMGT convention as the region running from the second conserved V-encoded cysteine to the conserved J-encoded phenylalanine. The earlier analysis of about 610 of the donors excluded sequences that lacked an unambiguous match to a single V gene segment. In an earlier analysis of 587 of the donors, V segments were called functional above 56.7% productive rearrangements and were called segregating when the between-donor standard deviation exceeded 5%. A statistical classification framework was developed to diagnose cytomegalovirus status using the catalog of TCR beta chain sequences. V and J gene assignment, in a later analysis, came from comparing TCR nucleotide sequences with IMGT/GENE-DB human TR gene sequences. In a later analysis, CDR3 sequences and most-parsimonious VDJ recombination scenarios were assigned using the TCRdist pipeline. In a later analysis, each TCR beta chain was defined by its CDR3 amino acid sequence together with its V-gene family, and reads lacking a unique V-gene family were excluded. In a later analysis, around 650 highly shared, low-generation-probability nucleotide sequences were removed to address suspected cross-contamination and a sequencing artifact. In a later analysis, a clonal expansion index was calculated for each public chain from normalized within-repertoire ranks of inferred template counts. In a later analysis, generation probabilities were computed using a VDJ recombination model fitted to out-of-frame rearrangements, and the results were checked against IGoR. Hypergeometric tests were used in a later analysis to score TCR-TCR, TCR-HLA and TCR-CMV co-occurrence, with a repertoire-size bias correction applied to the TCR pairs. In a later analysis, false discovery rates were estimated by permuting HLA or CMV assignments 20 times. In a later analysis, co-occurring TCRs were grouped with DBSCAN, and TCRdist sequence similarity was added when clustering was performed within HLA-allele-positive subsets. For co-occurrence clustering, repertoires with fewer than 30,000 or more than 120,000 public chains were excluded, along with four to six repertoires with anomalous nucleotide sharing. TCRdb holds this immuneACCESS table with in-frame rearrangements only. Some clones are missing; in checked studies, unresolved V genes explain under half, and the rest has no known cause. From that table come the V and J calls and clone size; the DNA was used to work out D and trimming. For this sample the table gives about 100,000 clones, of which 81% were detected only once. Around 2.1% of the sample rests with the top ten.

In total, 666 healthy bone marrow donors made up the cohort. All cohort members were sampled while nominally healthy, although unrecorded immune exposures were likely present. The donor tested CMV seronegative, placing the donor among the roughly 400 seronegative members of the cohort. A peripheral blood sample was collected from each donor, and TCR beta sequencing was performed on peripheral blood mononuclear cells. Genomic DNA was extracted from the blood cell samples with the Qiagen DNeasy Blood Extraction Kit. CDR3 length: 20 amino acids, cysteine to phenylalanine. This entry keeps only the CDR3 DNA: 60 bases, framed from base 1. Germline trimming: 4 bases from V, 3 bases from J; junction bases outside gene matches: 21. The germline V gene supplies CDR1 MGHRA and CDR2 YSYEKL. This sample was included in a study of cytomegalovirus exposure and HLA in healthy donors (dated by TCRdb to the late 2010s). With regard to the full study: In an earlier analysis of roughly 590 of the donors, 276 Gb of sequence data and 95 million to 130 million unique TCR beta sequences from 150 million to 200 million T cells were reported. HLA typing covered class I and class II loci at four-digit resolution. An earlier analysis of approximately 580 of the donors used high-throughput TCR beta sequencing to judge whether each TCR beta V gene segment behaved as functional or pseudogenic. To study patterns of TCR occurrence, a later analysis re-analyzed previously published TCR beta repertoires from several hundred donors and added high-resolution HLA genotyping. Besides the first cohort of around 670 subjects, a separate validation cohort made up of over a hundred different subjects was used. To predict cytomegalovirus infection status, the study brought together high-throughput TCR immunosequencing, statistical association of individual TCRs with disease status, and machine learning. On average, roughly 240,000 unique TCR beta nucleotide sequences were sequenced per donor among some 430 genotyped donors of the cohort, with approximately 18% of those sequences being non-productive. An early release covering roughly 600 HLA-typed donors comprised approximately 290 gigabases of sequencing data and roughly 85 million unique TCR sequences. The T cell repertoires of roughly 660 subjects were profiled by immunosequencing and related to cytomegalovirus serostatus. In a later genetic analysis, genome-wide SNP genotypes for about 55% of the roughly 700 donors were used, and that subset was treated as a discovery cohort. A handful of DR-DQ haplotypes were handled as single units for association and clustering because linkage in the cohort was strong. Typing coverage varied by locus: roughly 620-640 donors for A, B, C, DRB1 and DQB1; approximately 500 for DQA1; more than 600 for DPA1; roughly 450 for DPB1. The genetic ancestry cluster associated with self-reported Caucasian donors included 81% of the 398 genotyped donors. Donor age, sex, ethnicity and CMV serostatus were collected together with the repertoire data. The aim of the study was to test whether cataloging public T cell receptors could identify signatures of past pathogen exposure. Every repertoire in the discovery cohort had been generated on one and the same sequencing platform. Rather than drawing on any new phenotypic data, the later analysis identified candidate immune exposures from TCR beta sequences and the way those sequences occurred across donors.

What the authors observed across the whole study: Specific HLA alleles were associated with 16,951 TCR beta sequences at a false discovery rate of 0.05 in a later analysis. In vitro tests confirmed that a few of the cytomegalovirus-associated TCR beta chains recognize cytomegalovirus antigens. Because counts were too low, approximately 15 rarely observed V segments, including chromosome 9 orphons, were excluded from the earlier analysis of roughly 580 of the donors. According to the authors, the approach could potentially be generalized to other disease states and immunological phenotypes. An earlier analysis of around 600 of the donors showed that most TCR beta V segments appeared in productive rearrangements either about 90% or about 30% of the time, which broadly matched IMGT annotations. Because HLA typing was missing for some donors at each locus, association tests included only the typed subset. Compared with equally common non-associated chains, HLA-associated TCR beta chains in a later analysis were more clonally expanded and had lower generation probabilities. In both the original and validation cohorts, the classifier was reported to diagnose cytomegalovirus status with high specificity and sensitivity. A cluster of highly shared sequence variants was judged likely to be a technical artifact of the sequencing pipeline. Several of the top co-occurrence clusters appeared to be linked to parvovirus B19, influenza, CMV and Epstein-Barr virus, according to a later analysis. Roughly uniform sequencing depth across donors was assumed in presence/absence analyses, although this assumption may not hold. According to a later analysis, most CMV-associated TCR beta chains appeared to be HLA-restricted, and the HLA associations seemed to be driven largely by CMV exposure. A further reported finding was that TCR beta sequences accurately predicted the HLA-A and HLA-B alleles for most subjects in the first cohort. In this cohort, only TCR beta chains were sequenced, and detectable features were limited by the absence of alpha or paired-chain data. Linkage disequilibrium might explain the correlated functional status among segregating V segments, but an unknown experimental factor could not be excluded. In a later analysis, the rate of TCR association differed among HLA loci, with DRB1 alleles having the most associated TCRs and HLA-C alleles having the fewest. Most TCR sequences were observed very rarely across donors, whereas some public TCRs were present in many individuals. Strong co-occurrence of HLA alleles, especially DR and DQ, made assigning TCR associations to individual alleles difficult. The study gave a list of some 150 TCR beta chains associated with cytomegalovirus. An association between a missense DCLRE1C variant and V-gene and J-gene trimming of TCR beta chains was found in a later genetic analysis and replicated in an independent cohort. Immune exposure information for the cohort was limited to CMV serostatus. According to a later genetic analysis, donors in an Asian-associated ancestry cluster had fewer N-insertions in productive TCRs than the roughly 660-donor mean. Because the 87-base-pair reads could not distinguish some IMGT-functional V segments, including TRBV6-2 and TRBV6-3, those segments were excluded.

What was sequenced was PBMCs. The clonotype was recovered from a man in his thirties or forties in good health and CMV-seronegative. The sequence is built from TRBV4-1 and TRBJ2-7; the junction holds 10 bases that match TRBD2. The CDR3 region has the sequence CASSPRTSGSFRGTIYEQYF. The DNA is TGCGCCAGCAGCCCGAGGACTAGCGGCAGCTTTCGGGGGACTATCTACGAGCAGTACTTC.